This entry lists 10 T cell receptor beta chains sequenced from one sample in a study of blood T cell repertoires in COVID-19. TCRdb's table, derived via immunoSEQ multiplex PCR, lists solely in-frame clones and lacks some. The data hold approximately 300,000 clones, with roughly 90% observed a single time. The sequencing sample was made of peripheral blood. Receptors were obtained from a woman in her fifties or sixties with active or convalescent COVID-19.

The CDR3 sequence is CASSQGSGGAEETQYF. CDR3 nucleotide sequence: TGCGCCAGCAGCCAAGGTAGCGGGGGGGCGGAGGAGACCCAGTACTTC. The chain carries TRBV4-3 and TRBJ2-5, with 11 bases lining up with TRBD2. This CDR3 region has 16 residues. Trimming at V came to 1 base and at J to 5 bases, leaving 6 bases not matched to a gene. The germline gives CDR1 LGHNA, CDR2 YSLEER.

This chain uses TRBV14 with TRBJ1-1, with 7 bases fitting TRBD1. The germline V gene has CDR1 SGHDN and CDR2 FVKESK. This CDR3 comprises 13 residues. V was clipped by 5 bases and J by 3 bases; unmatched bases: 3. The CDR3 here is CASSVTGYTEAFF. The CDR3 DNA reads as TGTGCCAGCAGCGTGACAGGGTACACTGAAGCTTTCTTT.

The chain joins TRBV28 to TRBJ1-2, with TRBD1 matching over 8 bases. Trimming removed 5 bases from V and 4 bases from J; junction bases left unmatched: 6. The CDR3 totals 14 residues. CDR1 is MDHEN, CDR2 SYDVKM, per germline. CDR3 region: CASSLRTGFYGYTF. Here the CDR3 DNA reads TGTGCCAGCAGTCTTCGGACAGGGTTCTATGGCTACACCTTC.

This chain links TRBV29-1 with TRBJ1-2; 9 bases align to TRBD1. The trim removed 7 bases at V and 5 bases at J, leaving 8 bases unmatched. The CDR3 is 13 amino acids. CDR1 is SQVTM, CDR2 ANQGSEA, per germline. The CDR3 bases are TGCAGCGCGAAGGGACAGGGCTATTATGGCTACACCTTC. Translated: CSAKGQGYYGYTF.

The CDR3 DNA is TGTGCCACCAGCAGATACAGGGGTCAGCCCCAGCATTTT. This translates into CATSRYRGQPQHF. The chain couples TRBV15 to TRBJ1-5, with TRBD1 identical over 7 bases. Trimming removed 2 bases from V and 6 bases from J; junction bases left unmatched: 1. The CDR3 sequence is 13 residues long. CDR1 and CDR2 (germline): LNHNV, YYDKDF (reference sequence).

The V and J genes are TRBV4-3 and TRBJ2-1; D gene ambiguous. Germline V gives CDR1 LGHNA, CDR2 YSLEER. This CDR3 contains 16 residues. V was trimmed by 1 base and J by 0 bases, leaving 10 bases between them. In nucleotides, the CDR3 is TGCGCCAGCAGCCAAGTGAAGACAAGCTCCTACAATGAGCAGTTCTTC. This sequence encodes CASSQVKTSSYNEQFF.

The chain carries TRBV6-6 and TRBJ1-5; 7 nucleotides match TRBD1. V lost 7 bases and J lost 3; bases outside the gene matches: 9. Per germline, CDR1 MNHNY and CDR2 SVGAGI (reference sequence). The length of the CDR3 is 15 residues. The CDR3 loop is CASTLRDSFNQPQHF. The CDR3 DNA follows: TGTGCCAGCACCCTCCGGGACAGCTTCAATCAGCCCCAGCATTTT.

The chain recombines TRBV7-2 with TRBJ1-2; 9 bases line up with TRBD1. V lost 0 bases, J lost 8 bases, and 10 bases stayed unmatched. CDR1 SGHTA and CDR2 FQGNSA come from the germline V gene. The CDR3 contains 16 residues. In DNA, the CDR3 is TGTGCCAGCAGCTTAGCGGGTAACAGGGGGCGAAGCGGCTACACCTTC. Encoded protein: CASSLAGNRGRSGYTF.

The chain has TRBV24-1 and TRBJ1-3; 9 bases map to TRBD1. J was trimmed by 2 bases and V by 7 bases; bases with no gene match: 20. The CDR3 runs 20 residues. The germline gives CDR1 KGHDR, CDR2 SFDVKD. The CDR3 nucleotides read TGTGCCACCAGCCCGAACGGGACAGGGTTTCCCCCCCGAGCTGGAAACACCATATATTTT. Amino acid sequence: CATSPNGTGFPPRAGNTIYF.

With regard to this clone: Other nucleotide sequences in the sample specify the same CDR3. The V and J genes are TRBV12-3 or TRBV12-4 and TRBJ1-1; tentative D call: TRBD1 (5 bases). The CDR3 spans 11 residues. The ends were cut back, 5 bases at V and 4 bases at J, with 5 bases in the middle. Here the CDR3 reads CASSRGTEAFF. In nucleotides, the CDR3 is TGTGCCAGCAGTAGGGGCACTGAAGCTTTCTTT.